The rows below give T cell receptor beta chains drawn from one sample of a study of vaccination and CD4 T cells after COVID-19. The antigens for these receptors are not known. TCRdb re-called the PCR reads through MiXCR, storing one row per CDR3 protein. This sample yields about 9,700 distinct CDR3 sequences, of which roughly two thirds are seen a single time; 27% belongs to the top ten. The sequencing sample was made of CD4+ T cells from blood, cultured in vitro. Receptors originate from a human donor who had recovered from COVID-19. CDR3s leave out the opening cysteine and the closing phenylalanine or tryptophan. Size is stated for part of the rows, as once, few or many counts, or as a class when the clone is expanded.

size | V | CDR3
. | TRBV2 | ASSETSGDTGELF
. | TRBV12-3/TRBV12-4 | ASSFGVGTGELF
. | TRBV20-1 | SARGLAPKGEQF
. | TRBV20-1 | SARYRAGDGYT
. | TRBV5-4 | ASSFLEEKSRAF
few | TRBV10-3 | AITEGANSYGYT
. | TRBV7-9 | ASGEETQY
. | TRBV28 | ASSSNLAIPRYGYT
once | TRBV15 | ATSRDRQSNYGYT
. | TRBV11-3 | ASSLRQIYEQY
. | TRBV29-1 | SVGTDNNYGYT
. | TRBV11-2 | ASSRQGFGETQY
. | TRBV19 | ASSIGPGTSNQPQH
. | TRBV20-1 | SAEGARLGYYNEQF
few | TRBV7-6 | ASRSGPNEKLF
. | TRBV12-3/TRBV12-4 | ASSFEGVFAPSYGYT
. | TRBV7-3 | ASSLRLAGESDTQY
. | TRBV5-1 | ASSLRTGIGWTQY
. | TRBV6-5 | ASSYLYEQY
once | TRBV19 | ASMDRAFSGNTIY
once | TRBV30 | AWSGPGKLYGYT
. | TRBV6-9 | ASSYSFFEGCWSQPQH
. | TRBV5-1 | ASSLAGQTSDTQY
few | TRBV20-1 | SAFRPQETQY
. | TRBV24-1 | ATSDGLRDLKGYT